This T cell receptor beta chain is from a study of blood T cells in healthy people across ages (dated by TCRdb to the mid-2010s). Study-wide context: In model experiments, template switching captured about one uniquely barcoded TCR beta cDNA molecule for every two T cells. To track age-related changes in TCR beta repertoire diversity, the study relied on deep sequencing normalized with unique cDNA molecular identifiers. Four age groups were formed from the donors: young (average 16 years), middle-aged (approximately 39), aged (approximately 60) and long-lived (around 80). To avoid experimental bias, donors of different ages were randomly spread across the sequencing lanes. Using the same blood draw, the study looked at two additional independent replicas of 1 million unique cDNA reads for two donors, one aged 18 to 29 and the other aged 80 or older.

Library prep was done by 5' RACE. Reads for this sample came from an Illumina HiSeq 2500. A second PCR of roughly 6 to 12 cycles was run with a J-beta primer mix and a sample-barcoded 5' primer. Each TCR beta cDNA molecule received a unique molecular identifier from a template-switch 5' adaptor carrying 12 random nucleotides. Each sample yielded at least 3 million CDR3-containing paired-end reads. All of the RNA was converted into first-strand cDNA using the Mint cDNA synthesis kit, with a TRBC-specific oligonucleotide serving as the primer. After uracil-DNA glycosylase treatment, a first 18-cycle PCR used universal primers M1SS and BC2_uni_R on all cDNA. The paper's data handling went like this. Each sample was normalized by randomly selecting 1 million high-quality reads, each carrying a distinct molecular identifier. Instead of being binned into consensus sequences, reads that shared molecular identifiers were thrown out. MiTCR, set to a Q25 quality threshold and the strictest error-elimination algorithm, was used for CDR3 identification, clonotype clustering and error correction. A nonparametric unseen species model using Euler transformation provided a lower-bound estimate of total TCR beta diversity. TCRdb reprocessing: public reads trimmed at Q25 with fastp, clones called with MiXCR, in-frame beta chains kept. Entries are consolidated by CDR3 protein sequence, retaining the most common genes and DNA. These V and J calls are TCRdb output, not the study's own analysis. The sample data list more than 650,000 distinct CDR3 sequences, and about 24% of these were observed just once. The ten largest make up roughly 22% of the sample.

General findings and caveats noted by the study authors: The long-lived group showed more naive CD4+ T cells, fewer expanded clones and increased TCR diversity than the aged group, suggesting age selection. Because the CMV infection status of the donors was unknown, age-related changes in expanded clonotypes may potentially have been confounded. Observed TCR beta diversity correlated strongly with the percentage of naive T cells measured by flow cytometry. Observed TCR beta diversity per million T cells fell roughly linearly with age, and a significant reduction was already apparent by age about 38. Bulk unsorted PBMC profiling prevented conclusive comparison of naive and antigen-experienced compartments. Total diversity estimates from one million sequenced T cells were considered lower bounds and underestimates.

The junction shows trimming of 3 bases on V and 8 bases on J, plus 13 bases between the germline ends. From a lookup of the germline V gene (reference sequence), CDR1 and CDR2 are DFQATT and SNEGSKA. Counted from cysteine to phenylalanine, this CDR3 has 12 amino acids. Here the CDR3 DNA is all that survives: 36 bases in frame from base 1. Donors were 40 or so systemically healthy Caucasian individuals from Russia aged about 6 to 100 years. Each donor gave 8 to 10 milliliters of peripheral blood, drawn into EDTA-treated Vacutainer tubes. Ficoll-Paque density-gradient centrifugation was used to isolate PBMCs, with at least 7 million per sample. Trizol reagent was used to extract total RNA from the PBMCs, yielding at least 5.5 micrograms per sample. For every donor, flow cytometry on a PBMC aliquot measured the percentage of naive CD45RAhigh/CD27high T cells. Note on this clonotype: Its antigen is still unknown. No much larger clone exists at a distance of one base, and base qualities are not known.

The clonotype originates from a man between 65 and 80 years old in good health. Recombination linked TRBV20-1 to TRBJ1-2; the D gene cannot be resolved reliably. Sequenced material: blood. The CDR3 region has the sequence CSASQNGRGYTF. The DNA sequence follows: TGCAGTGCTAGTCAAAACGGGCGCGGCTACACCTTC.